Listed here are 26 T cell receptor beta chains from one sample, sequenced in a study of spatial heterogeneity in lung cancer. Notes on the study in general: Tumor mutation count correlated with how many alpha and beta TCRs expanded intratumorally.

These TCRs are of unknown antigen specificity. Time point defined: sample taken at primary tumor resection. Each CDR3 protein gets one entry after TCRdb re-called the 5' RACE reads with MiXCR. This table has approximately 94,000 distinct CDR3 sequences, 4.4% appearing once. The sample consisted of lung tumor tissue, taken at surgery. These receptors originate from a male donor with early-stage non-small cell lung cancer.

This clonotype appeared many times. The CDR3 protein is CASSQNHGNTIYF. The CDR3 DNA reads as TGCGCCAGCAGCCAAAACCATGGAAACACCATATATTTT. The chain links TRBV4-1 to TRBJ1-3; D not certain. V was clipped by 2 bases and J by 3 bases, with 5 bases between them. Germline assignment: CDR1 MGHRA and CDR2 YSYEKL. CDR3 length equals 13 residues.

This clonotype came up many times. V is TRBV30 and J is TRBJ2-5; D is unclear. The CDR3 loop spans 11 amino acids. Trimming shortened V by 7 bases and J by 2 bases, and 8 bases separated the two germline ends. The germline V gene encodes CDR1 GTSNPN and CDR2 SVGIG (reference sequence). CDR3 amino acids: CAYSEQETQYF. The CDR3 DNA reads TGTGCCTACTCGGAACAAGAGACCCAGTACTTC.

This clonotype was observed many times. The CDR3, as DNA: TGTGCCAGCAGATTAAGGGTACCGGGACTAGCGGGAGCAGGGTATGATGAGCAGTTCTTC. Its protein product is CASRLRVPGLAGAGYDEQFF. This chain links TRBV12-3 or TRBV12-4 with TRBJ2-1; 14 nucleotides align to TRBD2. The V and J ends lost 6 bases and 8 bases, in that order; junction bases with no gene match: 21. The CDR3 is 20 residues long.

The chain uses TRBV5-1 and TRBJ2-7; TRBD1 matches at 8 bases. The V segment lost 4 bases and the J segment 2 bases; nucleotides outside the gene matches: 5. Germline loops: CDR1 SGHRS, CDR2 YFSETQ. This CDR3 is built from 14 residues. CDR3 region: CASSSGQGTYEQYF. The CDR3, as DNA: TGCGCCAGCAGCAGTGGACAGGGCACCTACGAGCAGTACTTC.

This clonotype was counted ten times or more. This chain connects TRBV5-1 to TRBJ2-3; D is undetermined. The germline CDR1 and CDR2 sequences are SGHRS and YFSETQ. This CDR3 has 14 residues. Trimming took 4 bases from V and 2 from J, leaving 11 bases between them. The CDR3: CASSPSLSTDTQYF. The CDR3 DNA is TGCGCCAGCAGCCCGTCATTATCCACAGATACGCAGTATTTT.

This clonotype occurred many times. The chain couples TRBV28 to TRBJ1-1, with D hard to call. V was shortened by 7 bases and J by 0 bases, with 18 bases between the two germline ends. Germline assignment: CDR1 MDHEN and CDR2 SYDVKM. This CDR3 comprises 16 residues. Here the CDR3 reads CASTDAVNTLNTEAFF. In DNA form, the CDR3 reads TGTGCCAGCACCGACGCAGTTAATACGTTGAACACTGAAGCTTTCTTT.

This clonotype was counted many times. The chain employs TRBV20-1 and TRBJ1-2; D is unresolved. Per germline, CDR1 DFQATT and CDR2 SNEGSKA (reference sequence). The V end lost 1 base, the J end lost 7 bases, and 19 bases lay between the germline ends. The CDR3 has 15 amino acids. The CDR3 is CSARAPAGATPGYTF. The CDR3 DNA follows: TGCAGTGCTAGAGCCCCGGCAGGCGCAACTCCTGGCTACACCTTC.

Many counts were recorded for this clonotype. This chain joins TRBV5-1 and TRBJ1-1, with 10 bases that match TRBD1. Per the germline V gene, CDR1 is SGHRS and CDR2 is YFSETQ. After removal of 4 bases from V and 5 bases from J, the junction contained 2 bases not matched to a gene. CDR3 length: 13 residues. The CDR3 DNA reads TGCGCCAGCAGCCAGGGACAGGGGACTGAAGCTTTCTTT. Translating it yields CASSQGQGTEAFF.

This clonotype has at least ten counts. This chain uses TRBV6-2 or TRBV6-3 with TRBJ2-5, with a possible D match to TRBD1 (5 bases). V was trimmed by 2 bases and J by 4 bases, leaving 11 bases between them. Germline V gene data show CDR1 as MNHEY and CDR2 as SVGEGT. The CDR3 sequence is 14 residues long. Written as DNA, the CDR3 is TGTGCCAGCAGTTACGGGGCGTTTGGAGAGACCCAGTACTTC. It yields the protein CASSYGAFGETQYF.

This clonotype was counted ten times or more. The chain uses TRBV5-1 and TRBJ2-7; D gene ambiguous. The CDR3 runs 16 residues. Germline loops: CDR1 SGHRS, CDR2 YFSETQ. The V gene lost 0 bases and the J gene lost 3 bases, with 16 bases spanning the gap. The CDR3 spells CASSLGGLGGNYEQYF. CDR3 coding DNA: TGCGCCAGCAGCTTGGGAGGCCTGGGCGGAAACTACGAGCAGTACTTC.

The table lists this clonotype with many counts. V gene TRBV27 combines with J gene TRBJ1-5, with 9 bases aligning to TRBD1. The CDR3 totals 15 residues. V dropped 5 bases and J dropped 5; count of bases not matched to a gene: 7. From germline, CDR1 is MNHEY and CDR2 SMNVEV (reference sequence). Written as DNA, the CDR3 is TGTGCCAGCAGTCCCAGGACAGGGGATTATCAGCCCCAGCATTTT. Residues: CASSPRTGDYQPQHF.

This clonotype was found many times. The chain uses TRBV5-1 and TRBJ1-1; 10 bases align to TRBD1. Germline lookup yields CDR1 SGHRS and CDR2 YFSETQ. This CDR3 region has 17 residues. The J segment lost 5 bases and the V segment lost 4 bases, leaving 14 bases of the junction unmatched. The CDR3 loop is CASSKVDRGPLGTEAFF. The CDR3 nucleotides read TGCGCCAGCAGCAAAGTAGACAGGGGGCCCTTAGGAACTGAAGCTTTCTTT.

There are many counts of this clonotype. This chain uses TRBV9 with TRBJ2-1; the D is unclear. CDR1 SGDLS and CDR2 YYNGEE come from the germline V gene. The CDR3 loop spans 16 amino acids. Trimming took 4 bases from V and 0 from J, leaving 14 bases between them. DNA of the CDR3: TGTGCCAGCAGCCTGGCTAGTTACAGCTCCTACAATGAGCAGTTCTTC. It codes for CASSLASYSSYNEQFF. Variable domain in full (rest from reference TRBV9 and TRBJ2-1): DSGVTQTPKHLITATGQRVTLRCSPRSGDLSVYWYQQSLDQGLQFLIQYYNGEERAKGNILERFSAQQFPDLHSELNLSSLELGDSALYFCASSLASYSSYNEQFFGPGTRLTVL.

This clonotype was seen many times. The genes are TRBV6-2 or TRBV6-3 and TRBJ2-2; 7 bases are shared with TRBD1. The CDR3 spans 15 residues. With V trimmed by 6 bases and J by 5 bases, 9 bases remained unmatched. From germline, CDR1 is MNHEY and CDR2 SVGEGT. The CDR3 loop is CASRLRDRPTGELFF. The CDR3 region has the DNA TGTGCCAGCAGGCTCCGGGACAGACCTACCGGGGAGCTGTTTTTT.

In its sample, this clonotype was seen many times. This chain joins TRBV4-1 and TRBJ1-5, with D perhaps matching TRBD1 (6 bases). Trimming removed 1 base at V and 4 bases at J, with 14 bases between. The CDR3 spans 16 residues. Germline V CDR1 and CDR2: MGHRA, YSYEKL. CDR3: CASSQGRGGANQPQHF. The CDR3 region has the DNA TGCGCCAGCAGCCAAGGCCGTGGGGGGGCAAATCAGCCCCAGCATTTT.

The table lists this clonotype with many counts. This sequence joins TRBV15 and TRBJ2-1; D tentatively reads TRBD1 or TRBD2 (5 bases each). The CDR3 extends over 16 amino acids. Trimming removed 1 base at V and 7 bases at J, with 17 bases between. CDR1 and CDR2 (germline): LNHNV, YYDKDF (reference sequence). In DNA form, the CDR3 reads TGTGCCACCAGCAGAGTTAAGGGGAGTGGCGAAAATGAGCAGTTCTTC. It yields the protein CATSRVKGSGENEQFF.

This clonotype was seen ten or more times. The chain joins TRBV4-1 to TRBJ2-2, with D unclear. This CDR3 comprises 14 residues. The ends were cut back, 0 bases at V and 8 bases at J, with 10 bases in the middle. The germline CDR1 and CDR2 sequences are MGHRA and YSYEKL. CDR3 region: CASSQDTQLGELFF. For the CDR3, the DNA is TGCGCCAGCAGCCAAGATACGCAATTGGGGGAGCTGTTTTTT.

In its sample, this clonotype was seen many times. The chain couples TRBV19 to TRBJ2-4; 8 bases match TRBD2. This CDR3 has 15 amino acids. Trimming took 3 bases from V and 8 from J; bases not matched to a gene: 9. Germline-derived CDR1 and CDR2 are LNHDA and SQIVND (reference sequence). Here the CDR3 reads CASSIGRTGGDIQYF. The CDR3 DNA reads TGTGCCAGTAGTATTGGGAGGACCGGGGGGGACATTCAGTACTTC.

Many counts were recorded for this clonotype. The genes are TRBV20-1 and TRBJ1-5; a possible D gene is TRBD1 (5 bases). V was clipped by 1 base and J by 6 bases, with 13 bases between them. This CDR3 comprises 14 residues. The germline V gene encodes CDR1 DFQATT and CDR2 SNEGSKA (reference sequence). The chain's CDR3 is CSARGGAGFQPQHF. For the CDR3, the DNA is TGCAGTGCTAGAGGAGGGGCAGGGTTTCAGCCCCAGCATTTT.

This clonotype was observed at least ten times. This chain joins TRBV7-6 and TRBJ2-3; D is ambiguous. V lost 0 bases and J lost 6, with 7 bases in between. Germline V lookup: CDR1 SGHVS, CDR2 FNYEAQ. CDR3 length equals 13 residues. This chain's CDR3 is CASSLANYDTQYF. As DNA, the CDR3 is TGTGCCAGCAGCTTAGCTAACTATGATACGCAGTATTTT.

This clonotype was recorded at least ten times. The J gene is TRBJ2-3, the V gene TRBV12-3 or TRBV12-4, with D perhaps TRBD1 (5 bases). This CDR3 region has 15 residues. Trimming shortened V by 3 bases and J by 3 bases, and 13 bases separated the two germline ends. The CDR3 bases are TGTGCCAGCAGTTTTTCAGGGATTGGGACAGATACGCAGTATTTT. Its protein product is CASSFSGIGTDTQYF.

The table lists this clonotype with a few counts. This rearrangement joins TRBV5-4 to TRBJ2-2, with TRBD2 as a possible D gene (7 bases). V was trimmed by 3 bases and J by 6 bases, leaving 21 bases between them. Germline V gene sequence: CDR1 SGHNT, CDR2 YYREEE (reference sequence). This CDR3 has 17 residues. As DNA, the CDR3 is TGTGCCAGCAGCTCCTCCCGGGGGGCTTGGCGTCCCGGGGAGCTGTTTTTT. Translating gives CASSSSRGAWRPGELFF.

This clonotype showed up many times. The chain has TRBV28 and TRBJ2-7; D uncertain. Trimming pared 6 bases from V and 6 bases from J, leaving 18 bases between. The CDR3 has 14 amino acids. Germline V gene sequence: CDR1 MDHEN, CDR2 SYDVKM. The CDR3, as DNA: TGTGCCAGCAGCTTAATCCCCAGTCGACTCGAGCAGTACTTC. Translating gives CASSLIPSRLEQYF.

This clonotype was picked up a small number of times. The CDR3 region is CASSVDPQVNTEAFF. The CDR3 DNA reads as TGTGCCAGCAGCGTAGACCCCCAGGTGAACACTGAAGCTTTCTTT. The chain employs TRBV9 and TRBJ1-1, with D hard to call. The CDR3 covers 15 residues. Trimming left V 0 bases short and J 0 bases short, with 9 bases between. The V gene's germline CDR1 is SGDLS and CDR2 YYNGEE.

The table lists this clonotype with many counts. CDR3: CASREGQGASGELFF. CDR3 nucleotide sequence: TGTGCCAGCAGAGAGGGCCAGGGGGCTTCCGGGGAGCTGTTTTTT. The chain is built from TRBV6-2 or TRBV6-3 and TRBJ2-2; 8 bases are shared with TRBD1. CDR1 is MNHEY and CDR2 is SVGEGT in the germline V gene. This CDR3 region has 15 residues. Trimming removed 6 bases from V and 6 bases from J; junction bases left unmatched: 9.

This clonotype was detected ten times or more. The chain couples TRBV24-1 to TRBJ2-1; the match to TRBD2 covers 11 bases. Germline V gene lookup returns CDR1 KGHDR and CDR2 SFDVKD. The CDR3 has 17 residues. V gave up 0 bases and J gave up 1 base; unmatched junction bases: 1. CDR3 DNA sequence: TGTGCCACCAGTGATTTGAGGACTAGCGGGTCCTACAATGAGCAGTTCTTC. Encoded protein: CATSDLRTSGSYNEQFF.